This TCR beta chain was observed in a study of identical twins. Findings and caveats of the study: Modelling approaches yielded underestimates of out-of-frame TCR alpha sharing between monozygotic twins.

TCRdb redid the calling of the 5' RACE reads with MiXCR, one entry per CDR3 protein. The sample holds 200,000 or so distinct CDR3 sequences, more than 6.5% seen once. In the case of this clonotype: What it binds is unknown.

This same sample was also taken into another study, of yellow fever vaccine responses in identical twins.

The source material was memory (CD45RO+) T cells sorted from blood. This TCR came from a woman younger than 30 in good health.

The CDR3 DNA follows: TGTGCCAGCAGTTACGATGCCAGGGGTGGCTACAATGAGCAGTTCTTC. Amino acids: CASSYDARGGYNEQFF. The genes are TRBV6-5 and TRBJ2-1; a weak D match, TRBD1 (6 bases). V was pared by 2 bases and J by 3 bases, with 14 bases between. Germline values: CDR1 MNHEY, CDR2 SVGAGI. The CDR3 spans 16 residues.